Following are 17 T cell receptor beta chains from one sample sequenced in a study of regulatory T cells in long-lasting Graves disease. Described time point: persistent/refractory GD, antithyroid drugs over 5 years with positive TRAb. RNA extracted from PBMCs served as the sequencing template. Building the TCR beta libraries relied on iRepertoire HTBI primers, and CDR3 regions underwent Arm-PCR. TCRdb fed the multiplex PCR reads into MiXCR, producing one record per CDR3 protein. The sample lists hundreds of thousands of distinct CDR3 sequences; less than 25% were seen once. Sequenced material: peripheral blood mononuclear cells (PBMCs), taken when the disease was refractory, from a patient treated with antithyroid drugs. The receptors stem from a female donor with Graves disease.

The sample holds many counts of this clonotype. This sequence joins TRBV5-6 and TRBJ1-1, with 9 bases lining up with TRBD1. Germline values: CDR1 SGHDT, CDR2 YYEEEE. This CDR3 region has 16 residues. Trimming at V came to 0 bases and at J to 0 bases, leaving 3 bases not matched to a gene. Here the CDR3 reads CASSLAQGALNTEAFF. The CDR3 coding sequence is TGTGCCAGCAGCTTGGCACAGGGGGCGTTGAACACTGAAGCTTTCTTT.

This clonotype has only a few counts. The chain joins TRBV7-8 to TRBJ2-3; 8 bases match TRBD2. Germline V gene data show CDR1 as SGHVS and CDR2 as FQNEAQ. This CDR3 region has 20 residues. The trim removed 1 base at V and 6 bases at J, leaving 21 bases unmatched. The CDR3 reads CASSLDDWGLSGRGVDTQYF. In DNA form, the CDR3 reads TGTGCCAGCAGCTTAGATGACTGGGGACTCAGCGGGAGAGGTGTGGATACGCAGTATTTT.

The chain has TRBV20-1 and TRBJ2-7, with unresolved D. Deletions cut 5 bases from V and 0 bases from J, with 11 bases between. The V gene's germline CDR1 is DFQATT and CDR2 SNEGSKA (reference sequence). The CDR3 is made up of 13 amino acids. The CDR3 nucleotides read TGCAGTGCTCAAAGTGTAGGCTCCTACGAGCAGTACTTC. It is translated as CSAQSVGSYEQYF.

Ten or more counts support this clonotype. CDR3: CASSQNLRGEGRWGQETQYF. The CDR3 nucleotides read TGTGCCAGCAGCCAAAATTTGAGGGGGGAGGGCCGGTGGGGCCAAGAGACCCAGTACTTC. The rearrangement joins TRBV3-1 to TRBJ2-5, with D possibly being TRBD2 (7 bases). Germline CDR1 is LGHDT and CDR2 is YNNKEL (reference sequence). The CDR3 extends over 20 amino acids. V lost 2 bases and J lost 1, with 26 bases in between.

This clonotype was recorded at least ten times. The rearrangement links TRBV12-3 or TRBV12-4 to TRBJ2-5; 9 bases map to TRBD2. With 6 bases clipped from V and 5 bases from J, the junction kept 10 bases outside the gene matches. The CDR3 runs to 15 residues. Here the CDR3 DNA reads TGTGCCAGCAGCCCGCCGGGACTAGCCTATGAGACCCAGTACTTC. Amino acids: CASSPPGLAYETQYF.

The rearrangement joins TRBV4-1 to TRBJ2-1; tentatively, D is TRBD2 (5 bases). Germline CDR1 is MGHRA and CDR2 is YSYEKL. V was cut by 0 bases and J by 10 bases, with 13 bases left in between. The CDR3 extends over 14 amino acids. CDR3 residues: CASSQEWGASEQFF. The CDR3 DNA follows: TGCGCCAGCAGCCAAGAGTGGGGAGCCTCCGAGCAGTTCTTC.

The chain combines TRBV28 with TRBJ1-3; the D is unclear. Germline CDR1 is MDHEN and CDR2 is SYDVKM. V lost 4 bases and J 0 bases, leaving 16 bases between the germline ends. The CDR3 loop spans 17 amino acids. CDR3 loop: CASSSPIGKISGNTIYF. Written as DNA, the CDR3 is TGTGCCAGCAGTTCCCCGATCGGTAAAATCTCTGGAAACACCATATATTTT.

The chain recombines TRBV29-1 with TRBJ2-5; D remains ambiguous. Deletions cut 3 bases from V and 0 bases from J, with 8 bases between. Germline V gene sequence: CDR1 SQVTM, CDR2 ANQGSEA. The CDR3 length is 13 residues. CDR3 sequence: CSVESRDQETQYF. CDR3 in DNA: TGCAGCGTTGAGTCCCGGGACCAAGAGACCCAGTACTTC. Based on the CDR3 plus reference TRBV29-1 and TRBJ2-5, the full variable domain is SAVISQKPSRDICQRGTSLTIQCQVDSQVTMMFWYRQQPGQSLTLIATANQGSEATYESGFVIDKFPISRPNLTFSTLTVSNMSPEDSSIYLCSVESRDQETQYFGPGTRLLVL.

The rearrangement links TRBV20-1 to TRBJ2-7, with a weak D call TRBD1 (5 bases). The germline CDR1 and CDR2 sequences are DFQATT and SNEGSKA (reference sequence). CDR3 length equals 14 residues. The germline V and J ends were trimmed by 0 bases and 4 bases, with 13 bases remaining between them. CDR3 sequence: CSARDLVQVYEQYF. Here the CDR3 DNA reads TGCAGTGCTAGAGATCTTGTACAGGTATACGAGCAGTACTTC.

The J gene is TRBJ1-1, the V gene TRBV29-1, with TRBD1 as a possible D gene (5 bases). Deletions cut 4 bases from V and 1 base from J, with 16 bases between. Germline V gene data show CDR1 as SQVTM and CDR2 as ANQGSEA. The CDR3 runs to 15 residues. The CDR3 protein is CSVVGGRGPNTEAFF. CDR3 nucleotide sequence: TGCAGCGTTGTTGGTGGTAGGGGCCCGAACACTGAAGCTTTCTTT.

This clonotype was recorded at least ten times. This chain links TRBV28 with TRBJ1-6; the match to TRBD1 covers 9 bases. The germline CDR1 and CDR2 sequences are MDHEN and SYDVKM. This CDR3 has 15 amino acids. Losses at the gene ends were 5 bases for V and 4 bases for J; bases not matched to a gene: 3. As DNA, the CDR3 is TGTGCCAGCAGTGGACAGGGGTCGTATAATTCACCCCTCCACTTT. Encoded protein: CASSGQGSYNSPLHF.

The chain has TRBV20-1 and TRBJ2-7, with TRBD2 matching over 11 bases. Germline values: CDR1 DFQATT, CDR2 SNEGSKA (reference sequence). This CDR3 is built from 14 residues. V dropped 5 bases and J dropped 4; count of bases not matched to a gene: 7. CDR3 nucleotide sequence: TGCAGTGCTTATGTAGCGGGAGGGCCATACGAGCAGTACTTC. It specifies CSAYVAGGPYEQYF.

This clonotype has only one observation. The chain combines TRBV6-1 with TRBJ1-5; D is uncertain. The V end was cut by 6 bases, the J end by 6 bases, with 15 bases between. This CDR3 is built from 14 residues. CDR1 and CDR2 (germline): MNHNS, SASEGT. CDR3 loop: CASRGGPGSQPQHF. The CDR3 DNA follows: TGTGCCAGCAGGGGTGGCCCGGGTAGTCAGCCCCAGCATTTT.

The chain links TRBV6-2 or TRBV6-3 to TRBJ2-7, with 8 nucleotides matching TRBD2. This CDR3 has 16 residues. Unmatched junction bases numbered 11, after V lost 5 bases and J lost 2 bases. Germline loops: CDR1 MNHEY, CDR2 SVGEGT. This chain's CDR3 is CASSRGQSGGPYEQYF. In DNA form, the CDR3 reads TGTGCCAGCAGTCGGGGTCAGAGCGGGGGACCCTACGAGCAGTACTTC.

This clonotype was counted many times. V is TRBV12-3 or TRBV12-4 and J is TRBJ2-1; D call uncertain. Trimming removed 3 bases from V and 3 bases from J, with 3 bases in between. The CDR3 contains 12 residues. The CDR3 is CASSFGYNEQFF. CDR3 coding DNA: TGTGCCAGCAGTTTTGGCTACAATGAGCAGTTCTTC.

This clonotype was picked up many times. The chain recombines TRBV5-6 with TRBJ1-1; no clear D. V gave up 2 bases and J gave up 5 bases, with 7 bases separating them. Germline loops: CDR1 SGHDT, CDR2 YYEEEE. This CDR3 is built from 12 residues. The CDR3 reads CASSLASTEAFF. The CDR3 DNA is TGTGCCAGCAGCTTAGCCTCAACTGAAGCTTTCTTT.

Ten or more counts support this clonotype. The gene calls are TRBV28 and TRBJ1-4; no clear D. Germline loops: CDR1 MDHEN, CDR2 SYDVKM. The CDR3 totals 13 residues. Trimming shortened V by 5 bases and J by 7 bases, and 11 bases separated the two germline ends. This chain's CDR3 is CASSPPSGEKLFF. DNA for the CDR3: TGTGCCAGCAGTCCTCCGTCCGGTGAAAAACTGTTTTTT.